These T cell receptor beta chains were read from a single sample in a study of cytomegalovirus exposure and HLA in healthy donors. TCRdb keeps only in-frame clones here, not all; method: immunoSEQ multiplex PCR. The sample lists some 85,000 clones; under 80% were seen once. The sequencing sample was made of PBMCs. The receptors were sampled from a man younger than 35 in good health and CMV-seropositive. Both conserved end residues are part of each CDR3. Each record gives: clone size, J gene, V gene, D gene, CDR3 protein, CDR3 DNA. A D gene is named only where the DNA matches it firmly. Part of the rows lack a size; the others show once, few, many or a class for expanded clones.

clone size: few
J gene: TRBJ2-1
V gene: TRBV7-9
D gene: TRBD2
CDR3 protein: CASSSGLAVNEQFF
CDR3 DNA: TGTGCCAGCAGCTCTGGACTAGCGGTCAATGAGCAGTTCTTC

clone size: once
J gene: TRBJ2-7
V gene: TRBV5-1
D gene: .
CDR3 protein: CASKFQGQYEQYF
CDR3 DNA: TGCGCCAGCAAGTTCCAGGGTCAATACGAGCAGTACTTC

clone size: .
J gene: TRBJ1-4
V gene: TRBV4-1
D gene: TRBD1
CDR3 protein: CASSHPSTGKSEKLFF
CDR3 DNA: TGCGCCAGCAGCCACCCCTCGACAGGGAAGAGTGAAAAACTGTTTTTT

clone size: .
J gene: TRBJ2-5
V gene: TRBV7-3
D gene: TRBD2
CDR3 protein: CASSRHPSGSGETQYF
CDR3 DNA: TGTGCCAGCAGCCGACACCCCAGCGGGAGCGGAGAGACCCAGTACTTC

clone size: .
J gene: TRBJ1-2
V gene: TRBV9
D gene: TRBD1
CDR3 protein: CASSILTGGDYGYTF
CDR3 DNA: TGTGCCAGCAGCATATTGACAGGGGGCGACTATGGCTACACCTTC

clone size: .
J gene: TRBJ1-1
V gene: TRBV13
D gene: TRBD1
CDR3 protein: CASTSLRDRGAEAFF
CDR3 DNA: TGTGCCAGCACCTCGCTTAGGGACAGGGGCGCTGAAGCTTTCTTT

clone size: .
J gene: TRBJ2-1
V gene: TRBV18
D gene: TRBD1
CDR3 protein: CASSPPSRGSGEQFF
CDR3 DNA: TGTGCCAGCTCACCACCTAGCAGGGGGAGCGGTGAGCAGTTCTTC

clone size: .
J gene: TRBJ2-1
V gene: TRBV2
D gene: TRBD2
CDR3 protein: CASSEVGRENNEQFF
CDR3 DNA: TGTGCCAGCAGTGAAGTGGGGCGGGAGAACAATGAGCAGTTCTTC

clone size: .
J gene: TRBJ2-7
V gene: TRBV7-6
D gene: .
CDR3 protein: CASSLVGGDTYEQYF
CDR3 DNA: TGTGCCAGCAGCTTAGTGGGAGGTGATACCTACGAGCAGTACTTC

clone size: .
J gene: TRBJ1-2
V gene: TRBV11-2
D gene: .
CDR3 protein: CASSLDPTERGYTF
CDR3 DNA: TGTGCCAGCAGCTTAGACCCGACCGAGAGGGGCTACACCTTC

clone size: few
J gene: TRBJ1-2
V gene: TRBV7-9
D gene: .
CDR3 protein: CASSWAQRADGYTF
CDR3 DNA: TGTGCCAGCAGCTGGGCCCAGAGGGCCGATGGCTACACCTTC

clone size: once
J gene: TRBJ2-3
V gene: TRBV11-2
D gene: .
CDR3 protein: CASSLDSSATDTQYF
CDR3 DNA: TGTGCCAGCAGCTTGGACTCCTCTGCCACAGATACGCAGTATTTT

clone size: .
J gene: TRBJ1-4
V gene: TRBV10-3
D gene: .
CDR3 protein: CAISAGPGTLNEKLFF
CDR3 DNA: TGTGCCATCAGTGCTGGTCCCGGGACACTAAATGAAAAACTGTTTTTT

clone size: once
J gene: TRBJ1-1
V gene: TRBV5-1
D gene: .
CDR3 protein: CASSLGGGTEAFF
CDR3 DNA: TGCGCCAGCAGCTTGGGGGGCGGCACTGAAGCTTTCTTT

clone size: .
J gene: TRBJ1-2
V gene: TRBV5-1
D gene: .
CDR3 protein: CASSLVDDSYGYTF
CDR3 DNA: TGCGCCAGCAGCTTGGTGGATGACTCCTATGGCTACACCTTC

clone size: .
J gene: TRBJ1-2
V gene: TRBV29-1
D gene: TRBD1
CDR3 protein: CSVEDKPGQTYGYTF
CDR3 DNA: TGCAGCGTTGAAGATAAGCCGGGACAGACCTATGGCTACACCTTC

clone size: .
J gene: TRBJ2-7
V gene: TRBV29-1
D gene: .
CDR3 protein: CSVVEQQRSEVELRLYEQYF
CDR3 DNA: TGCAGCGTTGTGGAGCAGCAAAGGAGCGAGGTCGAACTAAGACTCTACGAGCAGTACTTC

clone size: .
J gene: TRBJ1-1
V gene: TRBV4-1
D gene: .
CDR3 protein: CASSRTQLNTEAFF
CDR3 DNA: TGCGCCAGCAGCCGTACACAGCTGAACACTGAAGCTTTCTTT

clone size: .
J gene: TRBJ2-3
V gene: TRBV7-2
D gene: TRBD2
CDR3 protein: CASRRLAGTDTQYF
CDR3 DNA: TGTGCCAGCAGAAGACTAGCGGGCACAGATACGCAGTATTTT

clone size: .
J gene: TRBJ2-3
V gene: TRBV7-6
D gene: TRBD1
CDR3 protein: CARRGREGTQYF
CDR3 DNA: TGTGCCAGAAGGGGGCGTGAAGGTACGCAGTATTTT

clone size: .
J gene: TRBJ2-4
V gene: TRBV29-1
D gene: .
CDR3 protein: CSVETAGGIQYF
CDR3 DNA: TGCAGCGTTGAAACCGCCGGTGGCATTCAGTACTTC

clone size: .
J gene: TRBJ1-1
V gene: TRBV4-1
D gene: .
CDR3 protein: CASSQFFQGLTEAFF
CDR3 DNA: TGCGCCAGCAGCCAATTCTTTCAGGGGCTGACTGAAGCTTTCTTT

clone size: .
J gene: TRBJ1-4
V gene: TRBV4-2
D gene: .
CDR3 protein: CARPRQNEKLFF
CDR3 DNA: TGTGCCCGTCCGCGACAAAATGAAAAACTGTTTTTT

clone size: .
J gene: TRBJ1-1
V gene: TRBV10-3
D gene: TRBD1
CDR3 protein: CAISAQGARAEAFF
CDR3 DNA: TGTGCCATCAGTGCACAGGGGGCGAGGGCTGAAGCTTTCTTT

clone size: .
J gene: TRBJ2-1
V gene: TRBV15
D gene: .
CDR3 protein: CATSRPSGVRKQFF
CDR3 DNA: TGTGCCACCAGCAGACCCTCAGGCGTTCGGAAGCAGTTCTTC

clone size: once
J gene: TRBJ2-5
V gene: TRBV5-6
D gene: TRBD1
CDR3 protein: CASSQDRGKETQYF
CDR3 DNA: TGTGCCAGCAGCCAAGACAGGGGGAAAGAGACCCAGTACTTC

clone size: .
J gene: TRBJ2-2
V gene: TRBV25-1
D gene: .
CDR3 protein: CASSAKQGLSGELFF
CDR3 DNA: TGTGCCAGCAGTGCGAAGCAGGGATTGTCCGGGGAGCTGTTTTTT

clone size: .
J gene: TRBJ2-5
V gene: TRBV27
D gene: .
CDR3 protein: CASSAQGQETQYF
CDR3 DNA: TGTGCCAGCAGCGCCCAGGGTCAAGAGACCCAGTACTTC

clone size: .
J gene: TRBJ1-5
V gene: TRBV19
D gene: TRBD1
CDR3 protein: CASQGQSNQPQHF
CDR3 DNA: TGTGCCAGCCAGGGACAGAGCAATCAGCCCCAGCATTTT

clone size: few
J gene: TRBJ1-2
V gene: TRBV5-4
D gene: .
CDR3 protein: CASSLDSNYGYTF
CDR3 DNA: TGTGCCAGCAGCTTGGACAGCAACTATGGCTACACCTTC

clone size: few
J gene: TRBJ2-2
V gene: TRBV25-1
D gene: .
CDR3 protein: CASLGLNTGELFF
CDR3 DNA: TGTGCCAGCCTCGGGTTGAACACCGGGGAGCTGTTTTTT

clone size: .
J gene: TRBJ1-5
V gene: TRBV29-1
D gene: .
CDR3 protein: CSVVAGQWEPQHF
CDR3 DNA: TGCAGCGTTGTCGCAGGACAATGGGAGCCCCAGCATTTT

clone size: .
J gene: TRBJ2-2
V gene: TRBV4-1
D gene: .
CDR3 protein: CASSLQGHITGELFF
CDR3 DNA: TGCGCCAGCAGCCTCCAGGGACATATCACCGGGGAGCTGTTTTTT

clone size: .
J gene: TRBJ1-2
V gene: TRBV14
D gene: .
CDR3 protein: CASSQAQRGYTF
CDR3 DNA: TGTGCCAGCAGCCAAGCGCAGCGTGGCTACACCTTC

clone size: .
J gene: TRBJ1-2
V gene: TRBV28
D gene: .
CDR3 protein: CASRNTGNYGYTF
CDR3 DNA: TGTGCCAGCAGGAATACAGGGAACTATGGCTACACCTTC

clone size: few
J gene: TRBJ2-1
V gene: TRBV4-1
D gene: TRBD2
CDR3 protein: CASSPKLAGQLYNEQFF
CDR3 DNA: TGCGCCAGCAGCCCCAAACTAGCGGGGCAATTATACAATGAGCAGTTCTTC

clone size: .
J gene: TRBJ2-7
V gene: TRBV6-5
D gene: TRBD2
CDR3 protein: CASSYAGASGSNEQYF
CDR3 DNA: TGTGCCAGCAGTTACGCTGGGGCTAGCGGGAGTAACGAGCAGTACTTC

clone size: few
J gene: TRBJ2-3
V gene: TRBV6-5
D gene: .
CDR3 protein: CASRVGGEADTQYF
CDR3 DNA: TGTGCCAGCAGGGTCGGCGGCGAGGCAGATACGCAGTATTTT

clone size: .
J gene: TRBJ1-1
V gene: TRBV6-5
D gene: .
CDR3 protein: CASSQPDRNTEAFF
CDR3 DNA: TGTGCCAGCAGCCAACCGGACAGGAACACTGAAGCTTTCTTT

clone size: .
J gene: TRBJ2-1
V gene: TRBV15
D gene: TRBD2
CDR3 protein: CATSREEREDEQFF
CDR3 DNA: TGTGCCACCAGCAGAGAAGAGCGGGAGGATGAGCAGTTCTTC

clone size: few
J gene: TRBJ2-6
V gene: TRBV10-3
D gene: .
CDR3 protein: CATRGWGEAGANVLTF
CDR3 DNA: TGTGCCACCAGGGGTTGGGGGGAGGCCGGGGCCAACGTCCTGACTTTC

clone size: .
J gene: TRBJ2-2
V gene: TRBV4-1
D gene: .
CDR3 protein: CASSQVAGRNTGELFF
CDR3 DNA: TGCGCCAGCAGCCAAGTCGCGGGAAGGAACACCGGGGAGCTGTTTTTT

clone size: .
J gene: TRBJ2-1
V gene: TRBV6-5
D gene: .
CDR3 protein: CASSYSTINEQFF
CDR3 DNA: TGTGCCAGCAGTTACTCCACTATTAATGAGCAGTTCTTC

clone size: .
J gene: TRBJ2-7
V gene: TRBV11-2
D gene: .
CDR3 protein: CASSLGGGSYEQYF
CDR3 DNA: TGTGCCAGCAGCCTAGGAGGCGGTTCCTACGAGCAGTACTTC

clone size: once
J gene: TRBJ2-7
V gene: TRBV9
D gene: .
CDR3 protein: CASSSGTAYEQYF
CDR3 DNA: TGTGCCAGCAGCTCCGGAACAGCCTACGAGCAGTACTTC

clone size: .
J gene: TRBJ2-1
V gene: TRBV29-1
D gene: .
CDR3 protein: CSVEKLDVYNEQFF
CDR3 DNA: TGCAGCGTTGAAAAACTAGATGTCTACAATGAGCAGTTCTTC

clone size: .
J gene: TRBJ1-5
V gene: TRBV7-8
D gene: .
CDR3 protein: CASSFSPGHSNDQPQHF
CDR3 DNA: TGTGCCAGCAGCTTCAGTCCGGGACACTCGAACGATCAGCCCCAGCATTTT

clone size: .
J gene: TRBJ2-5
V gene: TRBV29-1
D gene: .
CDR3 protein: CSAGGTEETQYF
CDR3 DNA: TGCAGCGCCGGGGGTACTGAAGAGACCCAGTACTTC

clone size: few
J gene: TRBJ2-5
V gene: TRBV6-5
D gene: .
CDR3 protein: CASSQGTPQETQYF
CDR3 DNA: TGTGCCAGCAGCCAGGGCACCCCTCAAGAGACCCAGTACTTC

clone size: .
J gene: TRBJ1-1
V gene: TRBV29-1
D gene: .
CDR3 protein: CSVVPARNTEAFF
CDR3 DNA: TGCAGCGTTGTTCCCGCTAGGAACACTGAAGCTTTCTTT

clone size: .
J gene: TRBJ2-7
V gene: TRBV6-5
D gene: .
CDR3 protein: CASSYSFGSSYEQYF
CDR3 DNA: TGTGCCAGCAGTTACTCTTTCGGTAGCTCCTACGAGCAGTACTTC

clone size: .
J gene: TRBJ1-2
V gene: TRBV5-1
D gene: .
CDR3 protein: CASSLMDSYGYTF
CDR3 DNA: TGCGCCAGCAGCTTGATGGACAGTTATGGCTACACCTTC

clone size: .
J gene: TRBJ1-3
V gene: TRBV29-1
D gene: .
CDR3 protein: CSVAFGSGNTIYF
CDR3 DNA: TGCAGCGTTGCATTCGGGTCTGGAAACACCATATATTTT

clone size: .
J gene: TRBJ2-5
V gene: TRBV5-1
D gene: .
CDR3 protein: CASSLSPGGVETQYF
CDR3 DNA: TGCGCCAGCAGCCTCTCCCCCGGCGGGGTGGAGACCCAGTACTTC

clone size: .
J gene: TRBJ2-7
V gene: TRBV29-1
D gene: .
CDR3 protein: CSVEGSSYEQYF
CDR3 DNA: TGCAGCGTTGAAGGTAGCTCCTACGAGCAGTACTTC